Below are 15 T cell receptor beta chains sequenced from a single sample in a study of regulatory T cells in long-lasting Graves disease. Described time point: newly diagnosed GD, antithyroid drugs for less than 3 months. Scientists built the TCR library using RNA that was extracted from PBMCs. Investigators prepared the TCR beta libraries by applying iRepertoire HTBI primers and Arm-PCR of CDR3 regions. From the multiplex PCR reads, TCRdb called clonotypes with MiXCR, one entry per CDR3 protein. Of 400,000 to 450,000 distinct CDR3 sequences listed, about 17% were seen once; the top ten hold about 11%. The same specimen was also included in a second study, on T cells in Graves' hyperthyroidism and ophthalmopathy.

Material: peripheral blood mononuclear cells (PBMCs), obtained at new diagnosis, from a patient treated with antithyroid drugs. These TCRs come from a woman aged 25-40 years with Graves disease.

The chain has TRBV20-1 and TRBJ1-5; D is unclear. Per germline, CDR1 DFQATT and CDR2 SNEGSKA (reference sequence). The CDR3 runs 16 residues. V dropped 0 bases and J dropped 0 bases, with 12 bases sitting between them. CDR3 bases: TGCAGTGCTAGAGAACCGAGAACACATAGCAATCAGCCCCAGCATTTT. Translating gives CSAREPRTHSNQPQHF.

This clonotype was detected a few times. The chain has TRBV7-9 and TRBJ2-1; D remains unclear. Germline CDR1 and CDR2: SEHNR and FQNEAQ (reference sequence). With 1 base removed from V and 0 bases from J, the gap between germline ends came to 10 bases. This CDR3 has 16 amino acids. The CDR3 nucleotides are TGTGCCAGCAGCTTAGTTGCCCTGAGCTCCTACAATGAGCAGTTCTTC. Protein sequence: CASSLVALSSYNEQFF.

A few counts support this clonotype. The chain recombines TRBV29-1 with TRBJ2-3; tentative D call: TRBD1 (6 bases). The germline V gene encodes CDR1 SQVTM and CDR2 ANQGSEA. This CDR3 spans 15 amino acids. Trimming removed 6 bases from V and 3 bases from J, with 19 bases in between. The CDR3 here is CSVQPRGSSTDTQYF. The CDR3 DNA reads TGCAGCGTCCAACCCAGGGGATCCTCAACAGATACGCAGTATTTT.

This clonotype was detected many times. V is TRBV11-3 and J is TRBJ1-1; a possible D gene is TRBD1 (6 bases). The V end lost 2 bases, the J end lost 3 bases, and 13 bases lay between the germline ends. The CDR3 is 15 residues long. From germline, CDR1 is SGHNT and CDR2 YENEEA. The CDR3 DNA follows: TGTGCCAGCAGCTTATCCGGGGCAGGGGACACTGAAGCTTTCTTT. Its protein is CASSLSGAGDTEAFF. Full variable domain (missing parts from reference TRBV11-3 and TRBJ1-1): EAGVVQSPRYKIIEKKQPVAFWCNPISGHNTLYWYLQNLGQGPELLIRYENEEAVDDSQLPKDRFSAERLKGVDSTLKIQPAELGDSAVYLCASSLSGAGDTEAFFGQGTRLTVV.

The chain links TRBV29-1 to TRBJ2-1; D gene uncertain. Between the trimmed V and J ends, which lost 7 bases and 0 bases, there was a span of 13 bases. The CDR3 length is 14 residues. Germline-derived CDR1 and CDR2 are SQVTM and ANQGSEA. The CDR3 loop reads CSATRPSSYNEQFF. CDR3 bases: TGCAGCGCCACCCGACCTAGCTCCTACAATGAGCAGTTCTTC.

At least ten counts were recorded for this clonotype. The chain couples TRBV6-5 to TRBJ2-7; D gene ambiguous. The CDR3 length is 19 residues. Trimming stripped 2 bases from V and 3 bases from J, with 26 bases between. Germline CDR1 reads MNHEY; CDR2 reads SVGAGI. In nucleotides, the CDR3 is TGTGCCAGCAGTTACGGACGGTGGTCCCTACGAGGTGAGATCTACGAGCAGTACTTC. As protein: CASSYGRWSLRGEIYEQYF.

This clonotype was recorded many times. V and J are TRBV20-1 and TRBJ2-7, with 11 bases matching TRBD2. V shed 1 base and J 6 bases; nucleotides not matched to a gene: 11. Germline assignment: CDR1 DFQATT and CDR2 SNEGSKA (reference sequence). This CDR3 has 16 amino acids. The CDR3 DNA is TGCAGTGCTAGAGCTGGCCCACTAGCGGGAGTAGGCGAGCAGTACTTC. Its protein is CSARAGPLAGVGEQYF.

This clonotype came up many times. The gene calls are TRBV2 and TRBJ2-5; D ambiguous. Looked up from germline, CDR1 is SNHLY and CDR2 is FYNNEI. Trimming left V 6 bases short and J 4 bases short, with 3 bases between. This CDR3 spans 10 amino acids. The CDR3 DNA reads TGTGCCAGCAGGACAGAGACCCAGTACTTC. This encodes CASRTETQYF.

This chain connects TRBV5-1 to TRBJ2-3; TRBD1 matches 9 bases. CDR1 is SGHRS, CDR2 YFSETQ, per germline. Trimming took 2 bases from V and 6 from J; bases not matched to a gene: 7. The CDR3 consists of 15 residues. CDR3 coding DNA: TGCGCCAGCAGCTTCGACAGGGGGATCGGTGATACGCAGTATTTT. Translation gives CASSFDRGIGDTQYF.

This clonotype was found many times. V gene TRBV20-1 combines with J gene TRBJ2-7; D is perhaps TRBD2 (6 bases). This CDR3 spans 15 amino acids. V was trimmed by 5 bases and J by 2 bases, leaving 19 bases between them. Germline CDR1 is DFQATT and CDR2 is SNEGSKA (reference sequence). The CDR3 nucleotides read TGCAGTGCTGCAGGGATGGAGGGACCAACCTACGAGCAGTACTTC. Translating it yields CSAAGMEGPTYEQYF.

This clonotype has just one count. Possible read error: a much larger clone is one base away. This chain joins TRBV2 and TRBJ2-1, with unresolved D. Germline V gives CDR1 SNHLY, CDR2 FYNNEI. The CDR3 length is 13 residues. With 7 bases removed from V and 2 bases from J, the gap between germline ends came to 9 bases. CDR3 residues: CASIPSPYNEQFF. For the CDR3, the DNA is TGTGCCAGCATTCCGAGTCCCTACAATGAGCAGTTCTTC.

This clonotype was detected a few times. CDR3 region: CASSKGTAGAFF. In nucleotides, the CDR3 is TGTGCCAGCAGCAAGGGGACCGCAGGGGCTTTCTTT. This chain uses TRBV5-4 with TRBJ1-1; perhaps TRBD1 as D (5 bases). From germline, CDR1 is SGHNT and CDR2 YYREEE (reference sequence). The length of the CDR3 is 12 residues. V lost 4 bases and J 11 bases, leaving 15 bases between the germline ends. The whole variable domain, remainder taken from reference TRBV5-4 and TRBJ1-1, is ETGVTQSPTHLIKTRGQQVTLRCSSQSGHNTVSWYQQALGQGPQFIFQYYREEENGRGNFPPRFSGLQFPNYSSELNVNALELDDSALYLCASSKGTAGAFFGQGTRLTVV.

The rearrangement links TRBV9 to TRBJ2-2; 15 bases fit TRBD2. The junction had 9 bases not matched to a gene; V was cut back by 3 bases and J by 6 bases. CDR3 length: 18 residues. CDR1 is SGDLS and CDR2 is YYNGEE in the germline V gene. The CDR3 coding sequence is TGTGCCAGCAGCGGGACTAGCGGGAGGGCGGGTTTGGCCGGGGAGCTGTTTTTT. Amino acids: CASSGTSGRAGLAGELFF.

Of note for this clonotype: A far larger clone is off by one base, so a read error is likely. The chain couples TRBV7-3 to TRBJ2-6; D ambiguous. Trimming removed 5 bases from V and 0 bases from J, with 2 bases in between. The CDR3 runs to 13 residues. Germline CDR1 SGHTA, CDR2 FQGTGA. The CDR3 loop reads CASSRSGANVLTF. CDR3 DNA sequence: TGTGCCAGCAGCCGCTCTGGGGCCAACGTCCTGACTTTC.

The rearrangement links TRBV29-1 to TRBJ2-7, with 7 bases identical to TRBD1. Trimming cost V 5 bases and J 2 bases; bases outside gene matches: 6. The CDR3 length is 13 residues. CDR1 and CDR2 from the germline V gene are SQVTM and ANQGSEA. The CDR3 DNA reads TGCAGCGTTACAACAGGGGACCCCTACGAGCAGTACTTC. Protein product: CSVTTGDPYEQYF.